This T cell receptor beta chain was obtained from a study of identical twins. Broader study findings: Among out-of-frame alpha sequences shared by twins, low generation probability occurred in excess. In monozygotic twins, models underestimated the sharing of out-of-frame TCR alpha. Fewer insertions were carried by abundant cord blood beta clonotypes, but none was seen in memory repertoires.

This CDR3 is 14 amino acids long. Trimming removed 4 bases from V and 4 bases from J; junction bases left unmatched: 5. Germline V gene sequence: CDR1 LGHNT, CDR2 FRNRAP. The table lists this clonotype with a few counts. The target antigen is unknown. Template switching, a step in the protocol, added a universal primer site, and cDNA carried unique molecular identifiers. TCRdb reanalysed the 5' RACE reads using MiXCR and keeps one entry per CDR3 protein. The table includes fewer than 250,000 distinct CDR3 sequences, approximately 7.3% detected once. The same sample was also studied in work on yellow fever vaccine responses in identical twins.

V usage is TRBV12-5 and J usage is TRBJ2-7, with 9 bases identical to TRBD2. The sequencing input was CD8+ T cells sorted from blood. The TCR sequence derives from a young woman in good health. CDR3: CASGSSSGTYEQYF. For the CDR3, the DNA is TGTGCTAGTGGTTCGTCTAGCGGGACGTACGAGCAGTACTTC. Complete variable domain (other parts from reference TRBV12-5 and TRBJ2-7): DARVTQTPRHKVTEMGQEVTMRCQPILGHNTVFWYRQTMMQGLELLAYFRNRAPLDDSGMPKDRFSAEMPDATLATLKIQPSEPRDSAVYFCASGSSSGTYEQYFGPGTRLTVT.